The rows below give T cell receptor beta chains drawn from one sample of a study of breast tumors, draining lymph nodes, adjacent tissues. TCRdb re-derived calls from the multiplex PCR reads in MiXCR, one entry per CDR3 protein. The repertoire holds about 230,000 distinct CDR3 sequences, with roughly 30% as singletons. The sample taken for sequencing was axillary lymph node tissue. The receptors come from a female donor with breast cancer. Some clones in this sample may be carry-over from other donors' samples. CDR3s include the opening cysteine and the closing phenylalanine or tryptophan. A D gene is named only where the DNA matches it firmly. Clone size is not always given. Where it is, it says once, few, many or a class for expanded clones.

V: TRBV11-3; J: TRBJ2-1; size: once; D: -; CDR3: CASSRRMGQAAYNEQFF; DNA: TGTGCCAGCAGTCGTAGGATGGGGCAGGCTGCCTACAATGAGCAGTTCTTC
V: TRBV18; J: TRBJ2-1; size: many; D: -; CDR3: CASSPPGTGYNEQFF; DNA: TGTGCCAGCTCACCACCTGGGACCGGGTACAATGAGCAGTTCTTC
V: TRBV5-8; J: TRBJ1-2; size: -; D: -; CDR3: CASSFAGVRYTF; DNA: TGTGCCAGCAGCTTTGCGGGGGTGCGCTACACCTTC
V: TRBV14; J: TRBJ2-2; size: -; D: -; CDR3: CASSQEFRIGELSF; DNA: TGTGCCAGCAGCCAAGAGTTCAGGATCGGGGAGCTGTCCTTT
V: TRBV27; J: TRBJ1-5; size: -; D: -; CDR3: CASGFGGRQPQHF; DNA: TGTGCCAGCGGTTTTGGGGGGCGTCAGCCCCAGCATTTT
V: TRBV18; J: TRBJ1-2; size: few; D: TRBD1; CDR3: CASSKGAANYGYTF; DNA: TGTGCCAGCTCAAAGGGGGCGGCTAACTATGGCTACACCTTC
V: TRBV12-3/TRBV12-4; J: TRBJ1-4; size: many; D: -; CDR3: CASSYLGTAYEKLFF; DNA: TGTGCCAGCAGTTACCTCGGGACGGCCTATGAAAAACTGTTTTTT
V: TRBV20-1; J: TRBJ1-1; size: -; D: -; CDR3: CSARSGTTEAFF; DNA: TGCAGTGCTAGGAGTGGGACCACTGAAGCTTTCTTT
V: TRBV6-2/TRBV6-3; J: TRBJ2-5; size: many; D: TRBD2; CDR3: CASSLPGTSGKETQYF; DNA: TGTGCCAGCAGTCTGCCCGGGACTAGCGGAAAAGAGACCCAGTACTTC
V: TRBV20-1; J: TRBJ1-1; size: -; D: -; CDR3: CSARDRANEAFF; DNA: TGCAGTGCTAGAGACAGGGCCAATGAAGCTTTCTTT
V: TRBV7-2; J: TRBJ1-5; size: few; D: -; CDR3: CASSFSGDGNQPQHF; DNA: TGTGCCAGCAGCTTTTCAGGGGATGGCAATCAGCCCCAGCATTTT
V: TRBV20-1; J: TRBJ2-2; size: many; D: -; CDR3: CSASSPGLGTGELFF; DNA: TGCAGTGCTAGTAGTCCGGGTCTCGGCACCGGGGAGCTGTTTTTT
V: TRBV7-8; J: TRBJ1-2; size: -; D: TRBD1; CDR3: CASSSPDRTNYGYPF; DNA: TGTGCCAGCAGCTCCCCGGACAGGACTAACTATGGCTACCCCTTC
V: TRBV19; J: TRBJ2-2; size: -; D: TRBD2; CDR3: CASSMGLVVTGELFF; DNA: TGTGCCAGTAGTATGGGACTAGTCGTCACCGGGGAGCTGTTTTTT
V: TRBV11-3; J: TRBJ1-2; size: -; D: -; CDR3: CASSLDGGAAGDNYGYTF; DNA: TGTGCCAGCAGCTTAGATGGGGGCGCGGCCGGGGATAACTATGGCTACACCTTC
V: TRBV12-3/TRBV12-4; J: TRBJ2-3; size: many; D: -; CDR3: CASSLTGGTDTQYF; DNA: TGTGCCAGCAGTCTAACAGGAGGCACAGATACGCAGTATTTT
V: TRBV19; J: TRBJ1-1; size: few; D: -; CDR3: CASKVLTEAFF; DNA: TGTGCCAGCAAGGTCCTCACTGAAGCTTTCTTT